This T cell receptor (beta chain) derives from a study of control samples from healthy donors and cancer patients. After removal of 4 bases from V and 7 bases from J, the junction contained 5 bases not matched to a gene. CDR1 and CDR2 from the germline V gene are MNHEY and SVGAGI. The CDR3 totals 13 residues. The method was immunoSEQ multiplex PCR; TCRdb's version includes in-frame clones alone and lacks a portion of them. The repertoire holds roughly 92,000 clones, roughly 89% seen once, with about 7.4% in the top ten. V is TRBV6-5 and J is TRBJ1-2, with 8 bases that match TRBD1. Sample: blood. The source is a woman in her sixties or seventies in good health. CDR3 protein: CASSSGQGGGYTF. The CDR3 DNA reads TGTGCCAGCAGTTCAGGACAGGGAGGTGGCTACACCTTC.